This TCR beta chain was observed in a study of metastatic and nonmetastatic thyroid tumors. Study summary: It was across blood and tumor or nodule tissue from malignant and benign thyroid patients that repertoires were compared. Notes on the study in general: Malignant tumors reportedly showed significantly higher TCR beta diversity than benign nodules in both blood and tumor.

With 2 bases removed from V and 0 bases from J, the gap between germline ends came to 11 bases. Per germline, CDR1 MNHNY and CDR2 SVGAGI (reference sequence). The CDR3 spans 17 residues. In this sample, this clone turned up many times. Its antigen is not identified. Each patient went into thyroid surgery without having received any treatment. Original data processing: In papillary thyroid cancer, a distant-metastasis classifier was built using CDR3 differences across clinicopathological groups. TCRdb called clones again from the PCR reads with MiXCR. TCRdb, not the authors, supplied the V and J calls. The sample includes fewer than 40,000 clones, 14% to 15% of them seen just once.

The sequenced sample consisted of blood. V and J are TRBV6-6 and TRBJ2-6; D gene uncertain. This receptor was taken from a male donor with papillary thyroid cancer or a benign thyroid nodule (not recorded which). Some clones in this sample may be carry-over from other donors' samples. DNA for the CDR3: TGTGCCAGCAGTTACGGCCAGTTCGGCTCTGGGGCCAACGTCCTGACTTTC. As protein: CASSYGQFGSGANVLTF.